Each of the 14 T cell receptor beta chains below was sequenced from the same sample in a study of blood T cell repertoires in COVID-19. The repertoire was sequenced with immunoSEQ multiplex PCR; TCRdb's copy has only in-frame clones and lacks some. The data hold some 74,000 clones, with about 80% observed a single time. The specimen was peripheral blood. Receptor source: an elderly man with acute or convalescent COVID-19.

This clone has just a few counts. The genes are TRBV7-6 and TRBJ2-2; TRBD1 agrees at 7 bases. The CDR3 runs 20 residues. In germline, CDR1 is SGHVS, CDR2 FNYEAQ. Germline trimming cut 5 bases from V and 1 base from J; bases unmatched to any gene: 19. The CDR3 spells CASSTVALKVGQRNTGELFF. The CDR3 coding sequence is TGTGCCAGCAGCACAGTGGCCCTAAAGGTGGGACAGAGGAACACCGGGGAGCTGTTTTTT.

The CDR3 coding sequence is TGCGCCAGCAGCTTAACAGGTACCAGCTCCTACAATGAGCAGTTCTTC. This translates into CASSLTGTSSYNEQFF. This chain joins TRBV5-1 and TRBJ2-1; D might be TRBD1 (5 bases). This CDR3 region has 16 residues. V was cut by 2 bases and J by 0 bases, with 12 bases left in between. Germline V gene data show CDR1 as SGHRS and CDR2 as YFSETQ.

V and J are TRBV7-9 and TRBJ1-6; 8 bases map to TRBD1. V lost 4 bases and J lost 7; bases outside the gene matches: 9. The germline V gene has CDR1 SEHNR and CDR2 FQNEAQ (reference sequence). The CDR3 spans 16 residues. This chain's CDR3 is CASSSPRTGGNSPLHF. The CDR3 DNA is TGTGCCAGCAGCTCCCCCCGTACAGGGGGAAATTCACCCCTCCACTTT.

This rearrangement joins TRBV11-2 to TRBJ1-1, with 7 positions matching TRBD1. The J segment lost 5 bases and the V segment lost 5 bases, leaving 5 bases of the junction unmatched. Germline CDR1 SGHAT, CDR2 FQNNGV. This CDR3 has 13 residues. The CDR3 coding sequence is TGTGCCAGCAGCCTGACAGGGCCAACTGAAGCTTTCTTT. It yields the protein CASSLTGPTEAFF.

The chain has TRBV19 and TRBJ2-6; TRBD1 agrees at 7 bases. Germline CDR1 is LNHDA and CDR2 is SQIVND (reference sequence). With 7 bases clipped from V and 0 bases from J, the junction kept 6 bases outside the gene matches. CDR3 length: 16 amino acids. As DNA, the CDR3 is TGTGCCAGTACTAGGGACAGTAGCTCTGGGGCCAACGTCCTGACTTTC. This codes for CASTRDSSSGANVLTF.

The chain employs TRBV4-3 and TRBJ2-7, with 13 bases matching TRBD2. V lost 0 bases, J lost 0 bases, and 5 bases stayed unmatched. The germline V gene encodes CDR1 LGHNA and CDR2 YSLEER. The CDR3 loop spans 18 amino acids. CDR3 nucleotides: TGCGCCAGCAGCCAAGACCGGACTAGCGGGAGAGGCTCCTACGAGCAGTACTTC. Translation: CASSQDRTSGRGSYEQYF.

The chain combines TRBV7-9 with TRBJ2-1; TRBD2 matches 12 bases. The CDR3 spans 13 residues. Trimming cost V 7 bases and J 8 bases; bases outside gene matches: 3. Germline V lookup: CDR1 SEHNR, CDR2 FQNEAQ (reference sequence). DNA for the CDR3: TGTGCCAGCACCTCTAGCGGGAGGGATGAGCAGTTCTTC. Protein product: CASTSSGRDEQFF.

This clone has just a few counts. V and J are TRBV5-1 and TRBJ2-5, with a weak D call TRBD2 (6 bases). The CDR3 extends over 15 amino acids. Germline loops: CDR1 SGHRS, CDR2 YFSETQ. V shed 7 bases and J shed 1 base, with 17 bases lying between them. CDR3 DNA: TGCGCCAGCCATGGTCTTGCGGGAAGCCAAGAGACCCAGTACTTC. Protein product: CASHGLAGSQETQYF.

V usage is TRBV18 and J usage is TRBJ2-7; 7 bases are shared with TRBD1. CDR3 length: 15 residues. Germline loops: CDR1 KGHSH, CDR2 LQKENI. V dropped 4 bases and J dropped 2; count of bases not matched to a gene: 8. The CDR3 reads CASSHATGIPYEQYF. CDR3 coding DNA: TGTGCCAGCTCACATGCGACAGGGATCCCCTACGAGCAGTACTTC.

The rearrangement joins TRBV7-3 to TRBJ2-1; tentatively, D is TRBD1 (6 bases). The CDR3 sequence is 15 residues long. Germline V gene data show CDR1 as SGHTA and CDR2 as FQGTGA. With 3 bases removed from V and 9 bases from J, the gap between germline ends came to 18 bases. The CDR3: CASSFDALGGREQFF. The CDR3 region has the DNA TGTGCCAGCAGCTTTGACGCACTAGGGGGTCGTGAGCAGTTCTTC.

This clone was seen more than once but under ten times. CDR3 sequence (DNA): TGTGCCAGCAGTTGGACAGGGGGCTATGGCTACACCTTC. Residues: CASSWTGGYGYTF. The rearrangement uses TRBV12-3 or TRBV12-4 and TRBJ1-2, with TRBD1 matching 10 bases. The CDR3 is made up of 13 amino acids. V trimming: 4 bases; J trimming: 4 bases; junction bases outside the gene matches: 0.

This chain joins TRBV6-5 and TRBJ1-5; D unclear. With 4 bases removed from V and 2 bases from J, the gap between germline ends came to 6 bases. Germline CDR1 and CDR2: MNHEY and SVGAGI. The CDR3 length is 13 residues. The CDR3 region has the DNA TGTGCCAGCAGTTGGGCAGGCAATCAGCCCCAGCATTTT. This encodes CASSWAGNQPQHF.

The chain is built from TRBV19 and TRBJ1-6; 9 positions agree with TRBD1. The CDR3 totals 14 residues. V gave up 5 bases and J gave up 9 bases; unmatched junction bases: 5. The germline gives CDR1 LNHDA, CDR2 SQIVND (reference sequence). This CDR3 is CASSETGGSSPLHF. As DNA, the CDR3 is TGTGCCAGTAGTGAGACAGGGGGAAGTTCACCCCTCCACTTT.

V gene TRBV28 combines with J gene TRBJ1-1, with a possible D match to TRBD1 (6 bases). Germline CDR1 MDHEN, CDR2 SYDVKM. CDR3 length: 14 residues. Trimming pared 6 bases from V and 1 base from J, leaving 12 bases between. The CDR3 is CASSLRGENTEAFF. The CDR3 coding sequence is TGTGCCAGCAGCCTCAGGGGCGAGAACACTGAAGCTTTCTTT.